This T cell receptor beta chain was observed in a study of post-analysis software for immune sequencing data. Unique-molecular-identifier-tagged TCR beta cDNA libraries were used. One entry per CDR3 protein, called by TCRdb with MiXCR from the PCR reads. The table records about 820,000 distinct CDR3 sequences, about 57% of them present only once. Germline V gene data show CDR1 as MNHEY and CDR2 as SVGEGT. The CDR3 contains 12 residues. Trimming removed 2 bases at V and 5 bases at J, with 7 bases between. Study findings and constraints: Controls showed lower frequencies than patients for a few TRBV segments, and TRBV5-6, TRBV5-1 and TRBV20-1 were among these.

In its sample, this clonotype was seen a few times. Antigen unknown. Sequenced: blood. The sequence was obtained from a girl aged 10 to 17 with multiple sclerosis. V and J are TRBV6-2 or TRBV6-3 and TRBJ2-7; the D is unclear. The CDR3 is CASSYIVNEQYF. As DNA, the CDR3 is TGTGCCAGCAGTTACATAGTTAACGAGCAGTACTTC.